Following are 24 T cell receptor beta chains from one sample sequenced in a study of T-cell reconstitution after alpha-beta-depleted transplantation in children. Construction of the TCRbeta library involved unique molecular identifiers. MiXCR, run by TCRdb on the PCR reads, gives a single entry per CDR3 protein. This sample yields some 110,000 distinct CDR3 sequences, of which 10% to 13% are seen a single time; nearly 35% belongs to the top ten. The material sequenced was PBMCs, taken before TCRalphabeta/CD19-depleted stem cell transplant. Receptor source: a boy younger than 10 with acute lymphoblastic leukemia, due to receive a stem cell transplant.

This clonotype has more than one count but fewer than ten. The chain links TRBV27 to TRBJ2-7; TRBD1 aligns across 10 bases. With V trimmed by 2 bases and J by 4 bases, 5 bases remained unmatched. CDR3 size: 15 residues. The germline V gene encodes CDR1 MNHEY and CDR2 SMNVEV (reference sequence). The CDR3 coding sequence is TGTGCCAGCAGTTTAAAGGGGACAGGGGCATACGAGCAGTACTTC. It is translated as CASSLKGTGAYEQYF.

Only a few counts were recorded for this clonotype. V is TRBV20-1 and J is TRBJ2-1; D gene uncertain. The CDR3 consists of 16 residues. With 2 bases removed from V and 0 bases from J, the gap between germline ends came to 14 bases. Germline CDR1 is DFQATT and CDR2 is SNEGSKA (reference sequence). CDR3 sequence (DNA): TGCAGTGCTAGATTGGTAGCTGAGAGCTCCTACAATGAGCAGTTCTTC. As protein: CSARLVAESSYNEQFF.

This clonotype has more than one count but fewer than ten. The rearrangement links TRBV13 to TRBJ2-3; tentative D call: TRBD2 (6 bases). Germline loops: CDR1 PRHDT, CDR2 FYEKMQ (reference sequence). The CDR3 covers 14 residues. The ends were cut back, 5 bases at V and 4 bases at J, with 13 bases in the middle. The CDR3 bases are TGTGCCAGCAGCGCCCGACTAGTAGCAGATACGCAGTATTTT. It codes for CASSARLVADTQYF. Using reference TRBV13 and TRBJ2-3 for the parts outside the CDR3, the full variable domain is AAGVIQSPRHLIKEKRETATLKCYPIPRHDTVYWYQQGPGQDPQFLISFYEKMQSDKGSIPDRFSAQQFSDYHSELNMSSLELGDSALYFCASSARLVADTQYFGPGTRLTVL.

This clonotype was recorded at least ten times. This chain joins TRBV5-1 and TRBJ2-1; the D gene could be TRBD1 or TRBD2 (5 bases each). The CDR3 runs to 15 residues. Germline-derived CDR1 and CDR2 are SGHRS and YFSETQ. V gave up 3 bases and J gave up 6 bases, with 16 bases separating them. DNA of the CDR3: TGCGCCAGCAGCTCCGGGACCCGGAACGGCAATGAGCAGTTCTTC. Amino acid sequence: CASSSGTRNGNEQFF.

The rearrangement links TRBV20-1 to TRBJ2-4; 10 bases line up with TRBD1. This CDR3 is built from 16 residues. Germline V gene data show CDR1 as DFQATT and CDR2 as SNEGSKA (reference sequence). Trimming at V came to 6 bases and at J to 0 bases, leaving 8 bases not matched to a gene. The CDR3 reads CSASGQGKLAKNIQYF. CDR3 nucleotide sequence: TGCAGTGCCTCGGGACAGGGGAAGCTAGCCAAAAACATTCAGTACTTC.

The chain joins TRBV6-6 to TRBJ2-1; no clear D. Germline assignment: CDR1 MNHNY and CDR2 SVGAGI (reference sequence). V was shortened by 0 bases and J by 5 bases, with 5 bases between the two germline ends. This CDR3 region has 13 residues. In nucleotides, the CDR3 is TGTGCCAGCAGTTACTCTAGCAACAATGAGCAGTTCTTC. Translation gives CASSYSSNNEQFF.

This clonotype occurred a few times. The chain carries TRBV5-1 and TRBJ2-2; perhaps D is TRBD1 or TRBD2 (5 bases each). V lost 5 bases, J lost 0 bases, and 11 bases lay in between. CDR1 and CDR2 (germline): SGHRS, YFSETQ. The CDR3 consists of 15 residues. CDR3 sequence (DNA): TGCGCCAGCAGGTCGGGGACGGCGAACACCGGGGAGCTGTTTTTT. This codes for CASRSGTANTGELFF.

This clonotype was observed at least ten times. This chain links TRBV7-8 with TRBJ2-5; 7 bases are a match to TRBD2. This CDR3 has 16 amino acids. CDR1 is SGHVS and CDR2 is FQNEAQ in the germline V gene. The trim removed 0 bases at V and 4 bases at J, leaving 8 bases unmatched. The CDR3 here is CASSLAGSGGVETQYF. In nucleotides, the CDR3 is TGTGCCAGCAGCTTAGCGGGTAGTGGGGGGGTAGAGACCCAGTACTTC.

This sequence joins TRBV5-1 and TRBJ2-6, with D uncertain. Trimming shortened V by 4 bases and J by 0 bases, and 17 bases separated the two germline ends. CDR3 length: 18 residues. Germline CDR1 is SGHRS and CDR2 is YFSETQ. In DNA, the CDR3 is TGCGCCAGCAGCCCCCGAGGCGGTTTGGGCTCTGGGGCCAACGTCCTGACTTTC. This gives the protein CASSPRGGLGSGANVLTF.

The sample holds a few counts of this clonotype. The J gene is TRBJ2-6, the V gene TRBV27; no clear D gene. Trimming removed 4 bases from V and 2 bases from J, with 6 bases in between. The V gene's germline CDR1 is MNHEY and CDR2 SMNVEV (reference sequence). The CDR3 is 14 amino acids. Here the CDR3 reads CASSSGPGANVLTF. CDR3 coding DNA: TGTGCCAGCAGTTCTGGGCCTGGGGCCAACGTCCTGACTTTC.

The chain combines TRBV6-5 with TRBJ2-2; D possibly corresponds to TRBD1 (5 bases). CDR1 and CDR2 (germline): MNHEY, SVGAGI. The CDR3 extends over 18 amino acids. Deletions cut 0 bases from V and 9 bases from J, with 23 bases between. For the CDR3, the DNA is TGTGCCAGCAGTTACTCGAGTGTGGGGCAGACCCTGGTCAGGGAGCTGTTTTTT. It encodes CASSYSSVGQTLVRELFF.

The CDR3: CSVGHTEAFF. The CDR3, as DNA: TGCAGCGTAGGACACACTGAAGCTTTCTTT. This chain uses TRBV29-1 with TRBJ1-1; no clear D. CDR1 and CDR2 (germline): SQVTM, ANQGSEA. Trimming left V 6 bases short and J 3 bases short, with 5 bases between. The CDR3 spans 10 residues.

In its sample, this clonotype was seen many times. The CDR3 DNA follows: TGTGCCAGCAGTGTGTCTAGCGGGAGTAGGACAGATACGCAGTATTTT. This encodes CASSVSSGSRTDTQYF. The genes are TRBV6-1 and TRBJ2-3, with 10 nucleotides matching TRBD2. CDR1 MNHNS and CDR2 SASEGT come from the germline V gene. The V segment lost 4 bases and the J segment 3 bases; nucleotides outside the gene matches: 7. The CDR3 length is 16 residues.

The chain combines TRBV7-9 with TRBJ1-1; D is unclear. Per the germline V gene, CDR1 is SEHNR and CDR2 is FQNEAQ (reference sequence). With 4 bases removed from V and 1 base from J, the gap between germline ends came to 13 bases. This CDR3 is 15 amino acids long. CDR3 coding DNA: TGTGCCAGCAGCTCGCCGGCCGGGCAGAACACTGAAGCTTTCTTT. It specifies CASSSPAGQNTEAFF.

The table lists this clonotype with a few counts. Here the CDR3 DNA reads TGCAGTGCTAGCCAGGGGCTGCTCTCCTACGAGCAGTACTTC. As protein: CSASQGLLSYEQYF. The chain is built from TRBV20-1 and TRBJ2-7; a possible D gene is TRBD1 (6 bases). The CDR3 contains 14 residues. CDR1 DFQATT and CDR2 SNEGSKA come from the germline V gene (reference sequence). V lost 3 bases to trimming and J lost 0 bases, with 12 bases between them.

The chain recombines TRBV13 with TRBJ2-2; 7 bases are shared with TRBD2. J lost 1 base, V lost 7 bases, and 9 bases had no gene match. The CDR3 covers 16 residues. Germline lookup yields CDR1 PRHDT and CDR2 FYEKMQ (reference sequence). The CDR3 bases are TGTGCCAGCACCTCCCGCGGGGGATTGAACACCGGGGAGCTGTTTTTT. This codes for CASTSRGGLNTGELFF.

The gene calls are TRBV27 and TRBJ2-1; D gene ambiguous. The CDR3 length is 13 residues. In germline, CDR1 is MNHEY, CDR2 SMNVEV (reference sequence). V lost 4 bases and J lost 8, with 12 bases in between. CDR3 DNA sequence: TGTGCCAGCAGTTCCCCCCTAGTTGATGAGCAGTTCTTC. It yields the protein CASSSPLVDEQFF.

This clonotype was seen many times. This chain uses TRBV10-3 with TRBJ2-1; 7 bases agree with TRBD2. CDR3 length: 12 residues. The germline gives CDR1 ENHRY, CDR2 SYGVKD. The J segment lost 2 bases and the V segment lost 10 bases, leaving 2 bases of the junction unmatched. CDR3 sequence reads: CATGGAYNEQFF. In DNA, the CDR3 is TGTGCCACTGGGGGGGCCTACAATGAGCAGTTCTTC.

This clonotype was counted at least ten times. CDR3 bases: TGTGCCAGCAGTTTTCGATTAGCGGGAGTATCCTTACCTGGGGCCAACGTCCTGACTTTC. Protein: CASSFRLAGVSLPGANVLTF. The rearrangement uses TRBV12-3 or TRBV12-4 and TRBJ2-6, with TRBD2 identical over 9 bases. With V trimmed by 3 bases and J by 2 bases, 14 bases remained unmatched. CDR3 length: 20 residues.

This sequence joins TRBV10-2 and TRBJ2-1, with D possibly TRBD1 on 6 matching bases. Trimming shortened V by 2 bases and J by 3 bases, and 14 bases separated the two germline ends. Germline V CDR1 and CDR2: WSHSY, SAAADI. The CDR3 sequence is 16 residues long. This CDR3 reads CASSEPYRANYNEQFF. The CDR3 coding sequence is TGCGCCAGCAGTGAGCCTTACAGGGCTAACTACAATGAGCAGTTCTTC.

The chain joins TRBV6-2 or TRBV6-3 to TRBJ2-2; possible D gene TRBD1, 6 bases. This CDR3 has 15 residues. Trimming removed 6 bases at V and 1 base at J, with 12 bases between. The germline V gene has CDR1 MNHEY and CDR2 SVGEGT. The CDR3 DNA reads as TGTGCCAGCAGACCACAGGGCGTGAACACCGGGGAGCTGTTTTTT. Translation: CASRPQGVNTGELFF.

The chain employs TRBV6-2 or TRBV6-3 and TRBJ2-3, with no clear D. The V gene's germline CDR1 is MNHEY and CDR2 SVGEGT. Trimming stripped 5 bases from V and 6 bases from J, with 15 bases between. The CDR3 has 14 residues. CDR3: CASSRRLSGDTQYF. CDR3 DNA: TGTGCCAGCAGTAGAAGACTCTCTGGGGATACGCAGTATTTT.

The chain is built from TRBV5-1 and TRBJ2-5; maybe TRBD1 (5 bases). The CDR3 covers 15 residues. Germline V CDR1 and CDR2: SGHRS, YFSETQ. Deletions cut 0 bases from V and 3 bases from J, with 12 bases between. The CDR3 nucleotides read TGCGCCAGCAGCTTGGCCGAGGCAGGGAAAGAGACCCAGTACTTC. Its translation is CASSLAEAGKETQYF.

This clonotype was detected many times. The J gene is TRBJ2-3, the V gene TRBV5-4, with unresolved D. Trimming pared 2 bases from V and 1 base from J, leaving 8 bases between. Germline values: CDR1 SGHNT, CDR2 YYREEE (reference sequence). The CDR3 sequence is 14 residues long. The CDR3 region has the DNA TGTGCCAGCAGCTTTGAGGACGGCACAGATACGCAGTATTTT. Translation gives CASSFEDGTDTQYF.